The 22 T cell receptor beta chains presented below share a single source sample, sequenced in a study of T cell responses to AZD1222 COVID-19 vaccine. TCRdb's table, derived via immunoSEQ multiplex PCR, lists solely in-frame clones and lacks some. The data show around 110,000 clones, over 80% seen once. The sequences come from peripheral blood, collected 28 days after the second AZD1222 dose. Receptors originate from an adult who received the AZD1222 COVID-19 vaccine.

The chain joins TRBV5-1 to TRBJ1-4, with D unclear. CDR1 and CDR2 (germline): SGHRS, YFSETQ. V dropped 6 bases and J dropped 0 bases, with 15 bases sitting between them. CDR3 size: 16 residues. The CDR3 nucleotides read TGCGCCAGCAACCTACTTCCCGCTTCAACTAATGAAAAACTGTTTTTT. This translates into CASNLLPASTNEKLFF.

The chain is built from TRBV4-1 and TRBJ1-6; 11 bases align to TRBD1. From germline, CDR1 is MGHRA and CDR2 YSYEKL. The V gene end was trimmed by 5 bases and the J gene end by 7 bases; junction bases not matched to a gene: 19. The CDR3 runs 20 residues. Here the CDR3 DNA reads TGCGCCAGCAGCAACCGCGTTGGAAGCACCGGGACAGGGGGGAATTCACCCCTCCACTTT. This encodes CASSNRVGSTGTGGNSPLHF.

This clone was detected once. The DNA for the CDR3 is TGCGCCAGCAGCTTGGCTGCGCAAGAGACCCAGTACTTC. Protein: CASSLAAQETQYF. The chain links TRBV5-1 to TRBJ2-5; unclear D gene. The CDR3 runs 13 residues. Per the germline V gene, CDR1 is SGHRS and CDR2 is YFSETQ. The V end lost 0 bases, the J end lost 2 bases, and 5 bases lay between the germline ends. Drawing the rest from reference TRBV5-1 and TRBJ2-5, the complete variable domain is KAGVTQTPRYLIKTRGQQVTLSCSPISGHRSVSWYQQTPGQGLQFLFEYFSETQRNKGNFPGRFSGRQFSNSRSEMNVSTLELGDSALYLCASSLAAQETQYFGPGTRLLVL.

V usage is TRBV5-1 and J usage is TRBJ2-7; maybe TRBD1 (6 bases). V lost 4 bases, J lost 0 bases, and 11 bases lay in between. This CDR3 spans 14 amino acids. Germline CDR1 is SGHRS and CDR2 is YFSETQ. In DNA form, the CDR3 reads TGCGCCAGCAGCCCTACAGGGAACTCCTACGAGCAGTACTTC. It yields the protein CASSPTGNSYEQYF.

The CDR3 protein is CASSFSGRAGDTQYF. CDR3 bases: TGTGCCAGCAGCTTTAGCGGGAGGGCGGGAGATACGCAGTATTTT. The chain links TRBV13 to TRBJ2-3, with 11 nucleotides matching TRBD2. The trim removed 3 bases at V and 5 bases at J, leaving 4 bases unmatched. The CDR3 sequence is 15 residues long. Germline V gives CDR1 PRHDT, CDR2 FYEKMQ (reference sequence).

As regards this clone: The same CDR3 also results from other DNA sequences found in this sample. The chain links TRBV5-8 to TRBJ1-5; no clear D gene. Germline V gene sequence: CDR1 SGHTS, CDR2 YDEGEE. This CDR3 is 13 amino acids long. V lost 0 bases to trimming and J lost 7 bases, with 8 bases between them. The DNA for the CDR3 is TGTGCCAGCAGCTTGGGACGTGGCCAGCCCCAGCATTTT. It yields the protein CASSLGRGQPQHF.

The rearrangement joins TRBV6-5 to TRBJ1-3, with 7 bases matching TRBD1. The CDR3 runs 15 residues. The junction had 7 bases not matched to a gene; V was cut back by 4 bases and J by 4 bases. Germline CDR1 is MNHEY and CDR2 is SVGAGI. The CDR3 nucleotides read TGTGCCAGCAGTTTAGAAACAGGGGTGGGAAACACCATATATTTT. It encodes CASSLETGVGNTIYF.

The gene calls are TRBV6-1 and TRBJ1-5; tentatively, D is TRBD1 (5 bases). CDR3 length equals 14 residues. The germline CDR1 and CDR2 sequences are MNHNS and SASEGT. Trimming left V 3 bases short and J 4 bases short, with 10 bases between. CDR3 nucleotide sequence: TGTGCCAGCAGTGAGTTTGGGGGGAATCAGCCCCAGCATTTT. Translated, it gives CASSEFGGNQPQHF.

The chain joins TRBV18 to TRBJ2-3, with TRBD1 matching over 8 bases. The germline gives CDR1 KGHSH, CDR2 LQKENI. The CDR3 totals 15 residues. Trimming removed 1 base from V and 0 bases from J; junction bases left unmatched: 0. The CDR3 DNA reads TGTGCCAGCTCACCACGGACAGGGAGCACAGATACGCAGTATTTT. This sequence encodes CASSPRTGSTDTQYF.

This clone was seen a single time. V gene TRBV7-6 combines with J gene TRBJ2-5, with a tentative D call TRBD1 (6 bases). V shed 0 bases and J shed 3 bases, with 11 bases lying between them. Germline loops: CDR1 SGHVS, CDR2 FNYEAQ. The CDR3 covers 15 residues. CDR3 residues: CASSLARTVKETQYF. CDR3 coding DNA: TGTGCCAGCAGCTTAGCAAGGACAGTAAAAGAGACCCAGTACTTC.

The chain uses TRBV9 and TRBJ2-2; D not certain. CDR1 SGDLS and CDR2 YYNGEE come from the germline V gene. V was shortened by 1 base and J by 0 bases, with 7 bases between the two germline ends. CDR3 size: 15 residues. For the CDR3, the DNA is TGTGCCAGCAGCGTATGGGGATCGAACACCGGGGAGCTGTTTTTT. Residues: CASSVWGSNTGELFF.

V gene TRBV7-8 combines with J gene TRBJ1-1, with 10 bases lining up with TRBD1. The CDR3 sequence is 15 residues long. Germline lookup yields CDR1 SGHVS and CDR2 FQNEAQ. The ends lost 7 bases at V and 0 bases at J; junction bases unmatched: 5. Here the CDR3 DNA reads TGTGCCAGCACCTGGGACAGGGGTTTGAACACTGAAGCTTTCTTT. It yields the protein CASTWDRGLNTEAFF.

The V gene is TRBV5-5, the J gene TRBJ2-5; TRBD1 aligns across 8 bases. Trimming removed 2 bases from V and 5 bases from J; junction bases left unmatched: 8. This CDR3 is 15 amino acids long. From germline, CDR1 is SGHKS and CDR2 YYEKEE (reference sequence). The DNA for the CDR3 is TGTGCCAGCAGCTTCGAGACAGGGGCGGGGGAGACCCAGTACTTC. This sequence encodes CASSFETGAGETQYF.

V gene TRBV6-5 combines with J gene TRBJ1-6; a possible D gene is TRBD1 (6 bases). Germline V CDR1 and CDR2: MNHEY, SVGAGI. The CDR3 length is 15 residues. Trimming removed 7 bases from V and 8 bases from J, with 18 bases in between. Here the CDR3 DNA reads TGTGCCAGCACCTGGTGGAGAGGGGGGGATTCACCCCTCCACTTT. Its translation is CASTWWRGGDSPLHF.

The CDR3 DNA sequence: TGTGCCACCAGCGAACACAGGGGGCGGATCTATGGCTACACCTTC. Amino acid sequence: CATSEHRGRIYGYTF. The V gene is TRBV15, the J gene TRBJ1-2; TRBD1 aligns across 9 bases. Per the germline V gene, CDR1 is LNHNV and CDR2 is YYDKDF (reference sequence). J lost 4 bases, V lost 5 bases, and 8 bases had no gene match. The CDR3 length is 15 residues.

The chain has TRBV19 and TRBJ1-2; a weak D match, TRBD1 (6 bases). The V gene's germline CDR1 is LNHDA and CDR2 SQIVND (reference sequence). The length of the CDR3 is 15 residues. V was trimmed by 4 bases and J by 0 bases, leaving 12 bases between them. CDR3 sequence reads: CASSTRDTTNYGYTF. CDR3 nucleotide sequence: TGTGCCAGTAGTACCCGGGACACTACTAACTATGGCTACACCTTC. Drawing the rest from reference TRBV19 and TRBJ1-2, the complete variable domain is DGGITQSPKYLFRKEGQNVTLSCEQNLNHDAMYWYRQDPGQGLRLIYYSQIVNDFQKGDIAEGYSVSREKKESFPLTVTSAQKNPTAFYLCASSTRDTTNYGYTFGSGTRLTVV.

The chain carries TRBV7-9 and TRBJ1-3; no reliable D call. Germline loops: CDR1 SEHNR, CDR2 FQNEAQ (reference sequence). Trimming removed 0 bases from V and 0 bases from J, with 6 bases in between. The CDR3 runs to 15 residues. This chain's CDR3 is CASSLAGPSGNTIYF. CDR3 DNA: TGTGCCAGCAGCTTAGCCGGACCCTCTGGAAACACCATATATTTT.

The chain carries TRBV28 and TRBJ1-5, with a possible D match to TRBD1 (5 bases). Trimming removed 3 bases from V and 4 bases from J, with 10 bases in between. There are 14 residues in the CDR3. Germline CDR1 reads MDHEN; CDR2 reads SYDVKM. CDR3 in DNA: TGTGCCAGCAGTTTGGGGGGGAGTAATCAGCCCCAGCATTTT. Translating gives CASSLGGSNQPQHF.

V usage is TRBV7-2 and J usage is TRBJ1-6, with a weak D call TRBD1 (6 bases). V was pared by 5 bases and J by 7 bases, with 18 bases between. Germline V lookup: CDR1 SGHTA, CDR2 FQGNSA. CDR3 length: 16 residues. CDR3 loop: CASSAPGTPGNSPLHF. The CDR3 DNA reads as TGTGCCAGCAGCGCGCCCGGGACACCCGGGAATTCACCCCTCCACTTT. Supplemented by reference TRBV7-2 and TRBJ1-6, the full variable domain reads GAGVSQSPSNKVTEKGKDVELRCDPISGHTALYWYRQSLGQGLEFLIYFQGNSAPDKSGLPSDRFSAERTGGSVSTLTIQRTQQEDSAVYLCASSAPGTPGNSPLHFGNGTRLTVT.

This sequence joins TRBV5-1 and TRBJ1-3; D possibly corresponds to TRBD1 (5 bases). The CDR3 extends over 15 amino acids. Per the germline V gene, CDR1 is SGHRS and CDR2 is YFSETQ. V shed 1 base and J shed 2 bases, with 10 bases lying between them. CDR3 region: CASSLLQGPGNTIYF. In DNA form, the CDR3 reads TGCGCCAGCAGCTTGCTTCAGGGTCCTGGAAACACCATATATTTT.

The V call is TRBV2, the J call TRBJ2-7; D uncertain. The CDR3 runs to 11 residues. The germline gives CDR1 SNHLY, CDR2 FYNNEI. The V end lost 2 bases, the J end lost 2 bases, and 1 base lay between the germline ends. CDR3: CASSETYEQYF. For the CDR3, the DNA is TGTGCCAGCAGTGAAACCTACGAGCAGTACTTC.

The chain carries TRBV13 and TRBJ2-3; weak D call: TRBD2 (5 bases). This CDR3 spans 14 amino acids. Trimming left V 3 bases short and J 2 bases short, with 9 bases between. Germline loops: CDR1 PRHDT, CDR2 FYEKMQ (reference sequence). CDR3 bases: TGTGCCAGCAGCTTTATAGCGTCCACAGATACGCAGTATTTT. This translates into CASSFIASTDTQYF.